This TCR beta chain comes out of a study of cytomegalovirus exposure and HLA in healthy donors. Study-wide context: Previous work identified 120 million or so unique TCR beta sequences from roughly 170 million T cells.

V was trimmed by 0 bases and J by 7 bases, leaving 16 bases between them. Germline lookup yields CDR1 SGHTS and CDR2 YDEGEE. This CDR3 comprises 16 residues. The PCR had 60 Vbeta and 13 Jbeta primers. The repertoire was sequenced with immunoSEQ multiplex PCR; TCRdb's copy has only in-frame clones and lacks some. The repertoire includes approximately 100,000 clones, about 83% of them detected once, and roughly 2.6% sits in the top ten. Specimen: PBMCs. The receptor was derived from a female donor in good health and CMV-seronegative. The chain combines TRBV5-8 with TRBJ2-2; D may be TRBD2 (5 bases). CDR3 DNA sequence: TGTGCCAGCAGCTTGGTTGACCCTCAAAGCGGCGGGGAGCTGTTTTTT. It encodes CASSLVDPQSGGELFF. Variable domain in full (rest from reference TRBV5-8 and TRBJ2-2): EAGVTQSPTHLIKTRGQQATLRCSPISGHTSVYWYQQALGLGLQFLLWYDEGEERNRGNFPPRFSGRQFPNYSSELNVNALELEDSALYLCASSLVDPQSGGELFFGEGSRLTVL.